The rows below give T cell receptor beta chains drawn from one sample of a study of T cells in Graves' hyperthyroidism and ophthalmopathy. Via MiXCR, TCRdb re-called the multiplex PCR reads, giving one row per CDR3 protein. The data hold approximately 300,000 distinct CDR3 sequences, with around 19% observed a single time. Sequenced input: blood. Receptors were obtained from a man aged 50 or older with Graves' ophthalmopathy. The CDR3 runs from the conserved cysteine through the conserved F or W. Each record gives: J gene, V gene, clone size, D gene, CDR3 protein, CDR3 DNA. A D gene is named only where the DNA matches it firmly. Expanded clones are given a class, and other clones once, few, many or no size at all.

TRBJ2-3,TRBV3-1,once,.,CASSQASRGTLTQYF,TGTGCCAGCAGCCAAGCCAGCCGGGGAACACTTACGCAGTATTTT
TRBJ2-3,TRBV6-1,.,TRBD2,CATRPIAGSTDTQYF,TGTGCCACCAGGCCGATAGCGGGATCCACAGATACGCAGTATTTT
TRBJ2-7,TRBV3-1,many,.,CASSPHTRQYEQYF,TGTGCCAGCAGCCCGCACACACGACAGTACGAGCAGTACTTC
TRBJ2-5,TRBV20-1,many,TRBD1,CSSADPTGTGETQYF,TGCAGTAGTGCCGACCCTACCGGGACAGGGGAGACCCAGTACTTC
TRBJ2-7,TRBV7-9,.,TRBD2,CASSPSSDWTAGGISYEQYF,TGTGCCAGCAGCCCTTCTTCCGATTGGACAGCGGGAGGGATTTCCTACGAGCAGTACTTC
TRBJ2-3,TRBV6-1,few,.,CASSYSGASTDTQYF,TGTGCCAGCAGTTATAGCGGAGCTAGCACAGATACGCAGTATTTT
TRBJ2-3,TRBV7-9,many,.,CANRPVTDTQYF,TGTGCCAACAGACCGGTGACAGATACGCAGTATTTT
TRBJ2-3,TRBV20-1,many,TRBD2,CSATSGGSTDTQYF,TGCAGTGCCACTAGCGGGGGGAGCACAGATACGCAGTATTTT
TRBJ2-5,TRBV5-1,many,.,CASSFAGRETQYF,TGCGCCAGCAGCTTCGCCGGTCGAGAGACCCAGTACTTC
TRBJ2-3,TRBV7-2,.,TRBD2,CASSPGLAGLRTDTQYF,TGTGCCAGCAGCCCAGGACTAGCGGGACTGCGCACAGATACGCAGTATTTT
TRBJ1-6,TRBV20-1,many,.,CSAKRSAADNSPLHF,TGCAGTGCCAAAAGATCGGCAGCAGATAATTCACCCCTCCACTTT
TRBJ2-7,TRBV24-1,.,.,CATLATVMYYEQYF,TGTGCCACGCTTGCCACAGTAATGTACTACGAGCAGTACTTC
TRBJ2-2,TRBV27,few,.,CASRPTRRLANTGELFF,TGTGCCAGCAGACCTACCCGGAGACTAGCGAACACCGGGGAGCTGTTTTTT
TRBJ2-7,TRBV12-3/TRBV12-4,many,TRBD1,CASSLRDRGPYEQYF,TGTGCCAGCAGTTTAAGGGACAGGGGTCCCTACGAGCAGTACTTC
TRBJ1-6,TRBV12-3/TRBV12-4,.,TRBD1,CASSLGDSHYNSPLHF,TGTGCCAGCAGTTTAGGGGACAGTCACTATAATTCACCCCTCCACTTT
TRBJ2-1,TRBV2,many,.,CASSDTGYNEQFF,TGTGCCAGCAGTGATACAGGATACAATGAGCAGTTCTTC
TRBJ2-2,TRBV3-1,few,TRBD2,CASSLLAGVTGELFF,TGTGCCAGCAGCCTCCTAGCGGGAGTAACCGGGGAGCTGTTTTTT
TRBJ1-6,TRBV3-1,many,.,CASSPGQNSYNSPLHF,TGTGCCAGCAGCCCGGGGCAGAACTCCTATAATTCACCCCTCCACTTT
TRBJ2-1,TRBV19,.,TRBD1,CASNPGQGSEQFF,TGTGCCAGTAACCCGGGACAGGGCAGTGAGCAGTTCTTC
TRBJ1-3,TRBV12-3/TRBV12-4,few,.,CASIPPGQPHLRNTIYF,TGTGCCAGCATTCCCCCGGGACAACCTCATCTTCGAAACACCATATATTTT
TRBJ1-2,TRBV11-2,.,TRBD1,CASSASTGGDGYTF,TGTGCCAGCAGCGCCTCGACAGGGGGCGATGGCTACACCTTC
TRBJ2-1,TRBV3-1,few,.,CASSQDSTSYNEQFF,TGTGCCAGCAGCCAAGACAGTACCTCCTACAATGAGCAGTTCTTC
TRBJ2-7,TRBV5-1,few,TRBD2,CASSIGLAVSYEQYF,TGCGCCAGCAGCATCGGACTAGCGGTCTCCTACGAGCAGTACTTC
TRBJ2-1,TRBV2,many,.,CASSFGNPTYNEQFF,TGTGCCAGCAGTTTCGGGAACCCCACCTACAATGAGCAGTTCTTC
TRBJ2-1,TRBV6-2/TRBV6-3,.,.,CASSRSLGLSDSNEQFF,TGTGCCAGCAGCCGATCCTTGGGGTTATCGGACTCCAATGAGCAGTTCTTC
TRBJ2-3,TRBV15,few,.,CATSTRHGTTDTQYF,TGTGCCACCAGCACGAGACACGGGACAACAGATACGCAGTATTTT
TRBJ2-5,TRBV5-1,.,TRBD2,CASSPRLAGVFGSGETQYF,TGCGCCAGCAGCCCGAGACTAGCGGGAGTGTTTGGGTCCGGGGAGACCCAGTACTTC
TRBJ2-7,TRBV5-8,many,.,CASSLPGAGSDEQYF,TGTGCCAGCAGCCTCCCGGGGGCAGGGAGCGACGAGCAGTACTTC
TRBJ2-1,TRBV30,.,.,CAWSRGSVSNEQFF,TGTGCCTGGAGTAGGGGGTCGGTTTCAAATGAGCAGTTCTTC
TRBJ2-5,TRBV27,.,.,CASSFAYGETQYF,TGTGCCAGCAGTTTTGCCTATGGCGAGACCCAGTACTTC
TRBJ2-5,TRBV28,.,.,CASSFGRGNLETQYF,TGTGCCAGCAGTTTCGGCAGGGGTAATTTGGAGACCCAGTACTTC
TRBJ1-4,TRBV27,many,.,CASSILGGDEKLFF,TGTGCCAGCAGTATCCTGGGGGGGGATGAAAAACTGTTTTTT
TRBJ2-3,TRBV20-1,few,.,CSARVLSTDTQYF,TGCAGTGCTAGAGTCCTTAGCACAGATACGCAGTATTTT
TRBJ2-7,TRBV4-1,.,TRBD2,CASSQYSGSTVGEQYF,TGCGCCAGCAGCCAATACAGCGGGAGTACGGTAGGCGAGCAGTACTTC
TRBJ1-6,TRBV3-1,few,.,CASSQDRARGLNSPLHF,TGTGCCAGCAGCCAAGATAGGGCAAGGGGGTTAAATTCACCCCTCCACTTT
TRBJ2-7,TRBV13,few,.,CASSLGGGSGSSYEQYF,TGTGCCAGCAGCTTGGGTGGGGGGTCAGGTTCCTCCTACGAGCAGTACTTC
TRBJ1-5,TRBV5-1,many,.,CASSLGGTYSNQPQHF,TGCGCCAGCAGCTTGGGCGGGACTTATAGCAATCAGCCCCAGCATTTT
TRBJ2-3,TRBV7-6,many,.,CASSLRPPGDTQYF,TGTGCCAGCAGCTTAAGGCCGCCCGGGGATACGCAGTATTTT
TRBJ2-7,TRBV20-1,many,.,CSARDPEAGTYEQYF,TGCAGTGCTAGAGATCCGGAAGCGGGTACCTACGAGCAGTACTTC
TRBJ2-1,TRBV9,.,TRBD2,CASSFLAGPNNEQFF,TGTGCCAGCAGCTTCCTAGCGGGACCAAACAATGAGCAGTTCTTC
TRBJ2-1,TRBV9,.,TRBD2,CASSVGLAENPYNEQFF,TGTGCCAGCAGCGTAGGCCTAGCGGAAAACCCCTACAATGAGCAGTTCTTC
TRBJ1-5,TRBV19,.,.,CASSIEQGRQPQHF,TGTGCCAGTAGTATAGAACAGGGCCGACAGCCCCAGCATTTT
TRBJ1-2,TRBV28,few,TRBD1,CASIPQGNNYGYTF,TGTGCCAGCATCCCACAGGGGAATAACTATGGCTACACCTTC
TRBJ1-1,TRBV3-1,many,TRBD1,CASSLLTGGNTEAFF,TGTGCCAGCAGCCTACTGACAGGGGGAAACACTGAAGCTTTCTTT
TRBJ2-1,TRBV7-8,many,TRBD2,CASRQTRLAEKLFSYNEQFF,TGTGCCAGCAGGCAAACTCGACTAGCGGAAAAACTGTTCTCCTACAATGAGCAGTTCTTC
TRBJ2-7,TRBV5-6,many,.,CASSSGLDSYEQYF,TGTGCCAGCAGCTCCGGACTGGACTCCTACGAGCAGTACTTC
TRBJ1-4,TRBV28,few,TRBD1,CASRPDRGRTNEKLFF,TGTGCCAGCAGACCGGACAGGGGCCGCACTAATGAAAAACTGTTTTTT
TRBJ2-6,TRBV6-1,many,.,CASTWLRGANVLTF,TGTGCCAGCACGTGGCTGAGGGGGGCCAACGTCCTGACTTTC
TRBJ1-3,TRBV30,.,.,CAWSYGQGSSGNTIYF,TGTGCCTGGAGTTATGGGCAGGGGAGCTCTGGAAACACCATATATTTT
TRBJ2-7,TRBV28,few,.,CASNPVGFAGQIYEQYF,TGTGCCAGCAACCCGGTTGGATTCGCGGGACAGATATACGAGCAGTACTTC
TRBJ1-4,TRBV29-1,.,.,CSVVGEGGEKLFF,TGCAGCGTTGTAGGAGAAGGAGGAGAAAAACTGTTTTTT
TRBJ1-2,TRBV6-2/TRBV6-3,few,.,CASTSSGRAGYGYTF,TGTGCCAGCACCTCCTCGGGCAGGGCCGGCTATGGCTACACCTTC